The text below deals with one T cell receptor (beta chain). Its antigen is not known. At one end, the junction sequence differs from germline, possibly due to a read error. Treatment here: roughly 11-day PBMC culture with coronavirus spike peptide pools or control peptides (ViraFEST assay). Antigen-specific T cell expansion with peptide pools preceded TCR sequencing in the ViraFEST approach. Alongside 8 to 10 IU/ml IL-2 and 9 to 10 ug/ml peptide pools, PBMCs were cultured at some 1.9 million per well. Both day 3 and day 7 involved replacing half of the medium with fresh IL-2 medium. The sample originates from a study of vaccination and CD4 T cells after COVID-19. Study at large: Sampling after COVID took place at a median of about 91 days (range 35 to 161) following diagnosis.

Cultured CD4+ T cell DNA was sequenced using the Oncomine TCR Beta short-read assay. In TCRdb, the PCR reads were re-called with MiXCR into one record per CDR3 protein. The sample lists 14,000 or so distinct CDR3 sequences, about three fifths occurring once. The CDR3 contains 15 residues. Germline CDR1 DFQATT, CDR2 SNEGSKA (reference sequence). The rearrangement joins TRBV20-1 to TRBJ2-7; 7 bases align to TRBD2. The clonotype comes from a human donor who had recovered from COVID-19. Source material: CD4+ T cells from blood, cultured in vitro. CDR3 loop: CRARDGEREAYEQYF. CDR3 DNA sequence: TGCAGAGCTAGAGATGGGGAGCGGGAAGCCTACGAGCAGTACTTC.